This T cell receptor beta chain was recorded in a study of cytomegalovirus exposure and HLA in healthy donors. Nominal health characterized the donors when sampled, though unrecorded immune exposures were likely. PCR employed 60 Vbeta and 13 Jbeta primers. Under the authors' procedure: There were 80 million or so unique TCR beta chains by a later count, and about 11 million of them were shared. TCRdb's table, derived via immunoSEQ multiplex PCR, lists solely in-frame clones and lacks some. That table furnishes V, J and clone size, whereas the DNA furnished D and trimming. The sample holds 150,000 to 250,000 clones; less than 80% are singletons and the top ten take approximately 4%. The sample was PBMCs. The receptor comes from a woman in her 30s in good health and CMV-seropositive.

The CDR3 sequence is CASMETGLDTEAFF. In nucleotides, the CDR3 is TGTGCCAGCATGGAGACAGGGTTGGACACTGAAGCTTTCTTT. V and J are TRBV2 and TRBJ1-1; 7 bases line up with TRBD1. V trimming: 7 bases; J trimming: 3 bases; junction bases outside the gene matches: 8. The germline V gene has CDR1 SNHLY and CDR2 FYNNEI. The CDR3 is 14 residues long.